The 20 T cell receptor beta chains below all came from one sample that was sequenced in a study of cytomegalovirus exposure and HLA in healthy donors. The PCR ran on 60 Vbeta and 13 Jbeta primers. Measured with immunoSEQ multiplex PCR; TCRdb has only the in-frame clones, and not every one. The sample shows roughly 140,000 clones, about 72% of them seen only once. The sample consisted of PBMCs. These TCRs come from a man aged 55 to 70 in good health and CMV-seronegative.

V gene TRBV5-4 combines with J gene TRBJ2-3; 8 positions agree with TRBD2. Germline lookup yields CDR1 SGHNT and CDR2 YYREEE (reference sequence). The CDR3 runs 15 residues. J was trimmed by 2 bases and V by 0 bases; bases with no gene match: 2. The CDR3 DNA reads as TGTGCCAGCAGCTTGGGGACTAGCAACACAGATACGCAGTATTTT. Protein sequence: CASSLGTSNTDTQYF.

This clone was seen a handful of times. The chain uses TRBV7-2 and TRBJ2-1, with 11 nucleotides matching TRBD2. CDR3 length: 15 residues. The J segment lost 4 bases and the V segment lost 5 bases, leaving 4 bases of the junction unmatched. Germline CDR1 and CDR2: SGHTA and FQGNSA. DNA of the CDR3: TGTGCCAGCAGCACCACTAGCGGGGGTTACAATGAGCAGTTCTTC. Amino acids: CASSTTSGGYNEQFF.

The chain combines TRBV11-1 with TRBJ2-7; maybe TRBD2 (6 bases). The CDR3 has 16 residues. Germline V gene sequence: CDR1 SGHAT, CDR2 FQDESV (reference sequence). Trimming removed 5 bases from V and 7 bases from J, with 24 bases in between. CDR3 in DNA: TGTGCCAGCAGCCCTACCCCCGGGACTCCTCAGGAGGAGCAGTACTTC. Encoded protein: CASSPTPGTPQEEQYF.

This sequence joins TRBV30 and TRBJ2-7; tentatively, D is TRBD1 (6 bases). CDR3 length: 13 residues. Germline V gives CDR1 GTSNPN, CDR2 SVGIG (reference sequence). V was cut by 1 base and J by 5 bases, with 12 bases left in between. In nucleotides, the CDR3 is TGTGCCTGGAGTGCCCAGGGGCCACACGAGCAGTACTTC. Its translation is CAWSAQGPHEQYF.

This clone was picked up a small number of times. The chain links TRBV6-6 to TRBJ2-7; D possibly corresponds to TRBD2 (5 bases). V lost 5 bases and J lost 1, with 15 bases in between. CDR3 length: 15 amino acids. The germline V gene has CDR1 MNHNY and CDR2 SVGAGI (reference sequence). CDR3 residues: CASSQQRFYSYEQYF. The DNA of the CDR3 is TGTGCCAGCAGTCAACAGCGGTTCTATTCCTACGAGCAGTACTTC.

The rearrangement links TRBV30 to TRBJ2-7; D is ambiguous. This CDR3 spans 15 amino acids. The germline gives CDR1 GTSNPN, CDR2 SVGIG (reference sequence). Trimming shortened V by 0 bases and J by 0 bases, and 12 bases separated the two germline ends. CDR3 amino acids: CAWSVRTSSSYEQYF. The CDR3 region has the DNA TGTGCCTGGAGTGTACGAACGAGTAGCTCCTACGAGCAGTACTTC.

The rearrangement links TRBV28 to TRBJ2-6; D ambiguous. V gave up 11 bases and J gave up 6 bases, with 29 bases separating them. The CDR3 runs 18 residues. Germline V gene lookup returns CDR1 MDHEN and CDR2 SYDVKM. In nucleotides, the CDR3 is TGTGCCGCGCAATCCCCCCCGGGTCGGTTCCCCGCGGCCAACGTCCTGACTTTC. Amino acid sequence: CAAQSPPGRFPAANVLTF.

The chain combines TRBV7-2 with TRBJ1-2, with D maybe TRBD1 (5 bases). Germline lookup yields CDR1 SGHTA and CDR2 FQGNSA. V was shortened by 5 bases and J by 7 bases, with 14 bases between the two germline ends. CDR3 length: 13 amino acids. The chain's CDR3 is CASSPGQTPGYTF. The CDR3 bases are TGTGCCAGCAGCCCAGGGCAGACCCCTGGCTACACCTTC.

The chain combines TRBV7-6 with TRBJ1-5; the D is unclear. The germline gives CDR1 SGHVS, CDR2 FNYEAQ. V lost 5 bases to trimming and J lost 3 bases, with 11 bases between them. The CDR3 has 14 residues. The CDR3 DNA reads as TGTGCCAGCAGCCGGGCGGGCGACAATCAGCCCCAGCATTTT. Protein product: CASSRAGDNQPQHF.

The chain is built from TRBV5-1 and TRBJ2-6, with 7 bases aligning to TRBD2. This CDR3 has 15 residues. The junction had 4 bases not matched to a gene; V was cut back by 7 bases and J by 0 bases. Germline CDR1 SGHRS, CDR2 YFSETQ. CDR3 loop: CASGAGSSGANVLTF. The CDR3 bases are TGCGCCAGCGGAGCGGGGTCCTCTGGGGCCAACGTCCTGACTTTC.

In DNA, the CDR3 is TGTGCCTGGAGCCCCAAAACCTCCGGTCTTTACAATGAGCAGTTCTTC. Residues: CAWSPKTSGLYNEQFF. The chain recombines TRBV30 with TRBJ2-1; D remains ambiguous. The CDR3 totals 16 residues. V was pared by 3 bases and J by 4 bases, with 19 bases between. Germline CDR1 and CDR2: GTSNPN and SVGIG (reference sequence).

The V and J genes are TRBV4-1 and TRBJ1-1, with unresolved D. Germline V gene data show CDR1 as MGHRA and CDR2 as YSYEKL. Trimming pared 4 bases from V and 4 bases from J, leaving 13 bases between. The CDR3 has 14 residues. This CDR3 is CASSPQRGGTEAFF. CDR3 in DNA: TGCGCCAGCAGCCCACAGCGGGGAGGCACTGAAGCTTTCTTT.

The chain uses TRBV2 and TRBJ1-5; 9 nucleotides align to TRBD1. The germline gives CDR1 SNHLY, CDR2 FYNNEI. V shed 8 bases and J 5 bases; nucleotides not matched to a gene: 16. The CDR3 runs 17 residues. The CDR3 here is CASSQQGAPRKDQPQHF. CDR3 nucleotide sequence: TGTGCCAGCTCCCAACAGGGGGCGCCCCGAAAGGATCAGCCCCAGCATTTT.

The chain links TRBV27 to TRBJ2-7; 9 bases match TRBD2. Germline V gene lookup returns CDR1 MNHEY and CDR2 SMNVEV (reference sequence). There are 18 residues in the CDR3. V shed 2 bases, J shed 6 bases, and the junction held 17 bases outside the gene matches. The CDR3 sequence is CASSLSIMIGGRVAEQYF. The CDR3 region has the DNA TGTGCCAGCAGTTTAAGTATAATGATTGGCGGGAGGGTTGCCGAGCAGTACTTC.

J is TRBJ2-2 and V is TRBV5-1; 9 nucleotides align to TRBD2. J was trimmed by 3 bases and V by 3 bases; bases with no gene match: 12. This CDR3 is built from 18 residues. Looked up from germline, CDR1 is SGHRS and CDR2 is YFSETQ. The chain's CDR3 is CASSSRGAGGPHTGELFF. DNA for the CDR3: TGCGCCAGCAGCTCCCGGGGGGCGGGAGGGCCGCACACCGGGGAGCTGTTTTTT.

V gene TRBV5-1 combines with J gene TRBJ1-1; D uncertain. The CDR3 has 15 residues. V lost 0 bases to trimming and J lost 0 bases, with 9 bases between them. Germline V gene sequence: CDR1 SGHRS, CDR2 YFSETQ. The CDR3 protein is CASSLDSAMNTEAFF. CDR3 in DNA: TGCGCCAGCAGCTTGGATTCAGCGATGAACACTGAAGCTTTCTTT. The full variable domain, rest sourced from reference TRBV5-1 and TRBJ1-1, is KAGVTQTPRYLIKTRGQQVTLSCSPISGHRSVSWYQQTPGQGLQFLFEYFSETQRNKGNFPGRFSGRQFSNSRSEMNVSTLELGDSALYLCASSLDSAMNTEAFFGQGTRLTVV.

The rearrangement links TRBV19 to TRBJ2-1; D is possibly TRBD2 (7 bases). The CDR3 loop spans 14 amino acids. Germline values: CDR1 LNHDA, CDR2 SQIVND (reference sequence). V shed 5 bases and J shed 8 bases, with 16 bases lying between them. The CDR3 sequence is CASSEGVGRDEQFF. The CDR3 nucleotides are TGTGCCAGTAGTGAGGGGGTAGGGAGGGATGAGCAGTTCTTC.

This sequence joins TRBV29-1 and TRBJ1-4, with D unresolved. The CDR3 consists of 10 residues. V lost 4 bases and J 6 bases, leaving 3 bases between the germline ends. Germline-derived CDR1 and CDR2 are SQVTM and ANQGSEA. This chain's CDR3 is CSVGDEKLFF. CDR3 DNA: TGCAGCGTTGGAGATGAAAAACTGTTTTTT. The complete variable domain, with remaining parts taken from reference TRBV29-1 and TRBJ1-4, reads SAVISQKPSRDICQRGTSLTIQCQVDSQVTMMFWYRQQPGQSLTLIATANQGSEATYESGFVIDKFPISRPNLTFSTLTVSNMSPEDSSIYLCSVGDEKLFFGSGTQLSVL.

In DNA, the CDR3 is TGTGCCAGCAGCCGACTAGCGGGAGGGCCCTACGAGCAGTACTTC. Its translation: CASSRLAGGPYEQYF. The chain uses TRBV27 and TRBJ2-7; 14 nucleotides line up with TRBD2. Germline V gene lookup returns CDR1 MNHEY and CDR2 SMNVEV (reference sequence). This CDR3 has 15 amino acids. The J segment lost 2 bases and the V segment lost 6 bases, leaving 3 bases of the junction unmatched.

This rearrangement joins TRBV5-4 to TRBJ2-3, with 10 bases lining up with TRBD2. V lost 2 bases, J lost 4 bases, and 7 bases stayed unmatched. CDR3 length: 16 amino acids. Germline values: CDR1 SGHNT, CDR2 YYREEE (reference sequence). The CDR3 coding sequence is TGTGCCAGCAGCTTCCTAGCGGGAGAAGCGGCAGATACGCAGTATTTT. Protein product: CASSFLAGEAADTQYF.